The entry below describes one TCR beta chain. The source of the sample is a study of patients and donors after allogeneic stem cell transplantation. TCRdb ran MiXCR on the RT-PCR reads and lists one entry per CDR3 protein. The table records 400,000 to 450,000 distinct CDR3 sequences, approximately 16% of them present only once. Germline-derived CDR1 and CDR2 are DFQATT and SNEGSKA (reference sequence). V shed 0 bases, J shed 0 bases, and the junction held 4 bases outside the gene matches. The CDR3 consists of 16 residues. The source of this sequence is a human donor who was either an allogeneic HSCT recipient or a stem cell or donor lymphocyte infusion donor (not recorded which). It is not recorded whose cells these are; they may come from a transplant donor. Sequencing was performed on blood, either unsorted or a sorted T cell fraction (not recorded which). The chain joins TRBV20-1 to TRBJ2-7, with 11 bases aligning to TRBD2. The CDR3 spells CSARDRLAGTSYEQYF. The CDR3, as DNA: TGCAGTGCTAGAGATCGACTAGCGGGGACCTCCTACGAGCAGTACTTC.